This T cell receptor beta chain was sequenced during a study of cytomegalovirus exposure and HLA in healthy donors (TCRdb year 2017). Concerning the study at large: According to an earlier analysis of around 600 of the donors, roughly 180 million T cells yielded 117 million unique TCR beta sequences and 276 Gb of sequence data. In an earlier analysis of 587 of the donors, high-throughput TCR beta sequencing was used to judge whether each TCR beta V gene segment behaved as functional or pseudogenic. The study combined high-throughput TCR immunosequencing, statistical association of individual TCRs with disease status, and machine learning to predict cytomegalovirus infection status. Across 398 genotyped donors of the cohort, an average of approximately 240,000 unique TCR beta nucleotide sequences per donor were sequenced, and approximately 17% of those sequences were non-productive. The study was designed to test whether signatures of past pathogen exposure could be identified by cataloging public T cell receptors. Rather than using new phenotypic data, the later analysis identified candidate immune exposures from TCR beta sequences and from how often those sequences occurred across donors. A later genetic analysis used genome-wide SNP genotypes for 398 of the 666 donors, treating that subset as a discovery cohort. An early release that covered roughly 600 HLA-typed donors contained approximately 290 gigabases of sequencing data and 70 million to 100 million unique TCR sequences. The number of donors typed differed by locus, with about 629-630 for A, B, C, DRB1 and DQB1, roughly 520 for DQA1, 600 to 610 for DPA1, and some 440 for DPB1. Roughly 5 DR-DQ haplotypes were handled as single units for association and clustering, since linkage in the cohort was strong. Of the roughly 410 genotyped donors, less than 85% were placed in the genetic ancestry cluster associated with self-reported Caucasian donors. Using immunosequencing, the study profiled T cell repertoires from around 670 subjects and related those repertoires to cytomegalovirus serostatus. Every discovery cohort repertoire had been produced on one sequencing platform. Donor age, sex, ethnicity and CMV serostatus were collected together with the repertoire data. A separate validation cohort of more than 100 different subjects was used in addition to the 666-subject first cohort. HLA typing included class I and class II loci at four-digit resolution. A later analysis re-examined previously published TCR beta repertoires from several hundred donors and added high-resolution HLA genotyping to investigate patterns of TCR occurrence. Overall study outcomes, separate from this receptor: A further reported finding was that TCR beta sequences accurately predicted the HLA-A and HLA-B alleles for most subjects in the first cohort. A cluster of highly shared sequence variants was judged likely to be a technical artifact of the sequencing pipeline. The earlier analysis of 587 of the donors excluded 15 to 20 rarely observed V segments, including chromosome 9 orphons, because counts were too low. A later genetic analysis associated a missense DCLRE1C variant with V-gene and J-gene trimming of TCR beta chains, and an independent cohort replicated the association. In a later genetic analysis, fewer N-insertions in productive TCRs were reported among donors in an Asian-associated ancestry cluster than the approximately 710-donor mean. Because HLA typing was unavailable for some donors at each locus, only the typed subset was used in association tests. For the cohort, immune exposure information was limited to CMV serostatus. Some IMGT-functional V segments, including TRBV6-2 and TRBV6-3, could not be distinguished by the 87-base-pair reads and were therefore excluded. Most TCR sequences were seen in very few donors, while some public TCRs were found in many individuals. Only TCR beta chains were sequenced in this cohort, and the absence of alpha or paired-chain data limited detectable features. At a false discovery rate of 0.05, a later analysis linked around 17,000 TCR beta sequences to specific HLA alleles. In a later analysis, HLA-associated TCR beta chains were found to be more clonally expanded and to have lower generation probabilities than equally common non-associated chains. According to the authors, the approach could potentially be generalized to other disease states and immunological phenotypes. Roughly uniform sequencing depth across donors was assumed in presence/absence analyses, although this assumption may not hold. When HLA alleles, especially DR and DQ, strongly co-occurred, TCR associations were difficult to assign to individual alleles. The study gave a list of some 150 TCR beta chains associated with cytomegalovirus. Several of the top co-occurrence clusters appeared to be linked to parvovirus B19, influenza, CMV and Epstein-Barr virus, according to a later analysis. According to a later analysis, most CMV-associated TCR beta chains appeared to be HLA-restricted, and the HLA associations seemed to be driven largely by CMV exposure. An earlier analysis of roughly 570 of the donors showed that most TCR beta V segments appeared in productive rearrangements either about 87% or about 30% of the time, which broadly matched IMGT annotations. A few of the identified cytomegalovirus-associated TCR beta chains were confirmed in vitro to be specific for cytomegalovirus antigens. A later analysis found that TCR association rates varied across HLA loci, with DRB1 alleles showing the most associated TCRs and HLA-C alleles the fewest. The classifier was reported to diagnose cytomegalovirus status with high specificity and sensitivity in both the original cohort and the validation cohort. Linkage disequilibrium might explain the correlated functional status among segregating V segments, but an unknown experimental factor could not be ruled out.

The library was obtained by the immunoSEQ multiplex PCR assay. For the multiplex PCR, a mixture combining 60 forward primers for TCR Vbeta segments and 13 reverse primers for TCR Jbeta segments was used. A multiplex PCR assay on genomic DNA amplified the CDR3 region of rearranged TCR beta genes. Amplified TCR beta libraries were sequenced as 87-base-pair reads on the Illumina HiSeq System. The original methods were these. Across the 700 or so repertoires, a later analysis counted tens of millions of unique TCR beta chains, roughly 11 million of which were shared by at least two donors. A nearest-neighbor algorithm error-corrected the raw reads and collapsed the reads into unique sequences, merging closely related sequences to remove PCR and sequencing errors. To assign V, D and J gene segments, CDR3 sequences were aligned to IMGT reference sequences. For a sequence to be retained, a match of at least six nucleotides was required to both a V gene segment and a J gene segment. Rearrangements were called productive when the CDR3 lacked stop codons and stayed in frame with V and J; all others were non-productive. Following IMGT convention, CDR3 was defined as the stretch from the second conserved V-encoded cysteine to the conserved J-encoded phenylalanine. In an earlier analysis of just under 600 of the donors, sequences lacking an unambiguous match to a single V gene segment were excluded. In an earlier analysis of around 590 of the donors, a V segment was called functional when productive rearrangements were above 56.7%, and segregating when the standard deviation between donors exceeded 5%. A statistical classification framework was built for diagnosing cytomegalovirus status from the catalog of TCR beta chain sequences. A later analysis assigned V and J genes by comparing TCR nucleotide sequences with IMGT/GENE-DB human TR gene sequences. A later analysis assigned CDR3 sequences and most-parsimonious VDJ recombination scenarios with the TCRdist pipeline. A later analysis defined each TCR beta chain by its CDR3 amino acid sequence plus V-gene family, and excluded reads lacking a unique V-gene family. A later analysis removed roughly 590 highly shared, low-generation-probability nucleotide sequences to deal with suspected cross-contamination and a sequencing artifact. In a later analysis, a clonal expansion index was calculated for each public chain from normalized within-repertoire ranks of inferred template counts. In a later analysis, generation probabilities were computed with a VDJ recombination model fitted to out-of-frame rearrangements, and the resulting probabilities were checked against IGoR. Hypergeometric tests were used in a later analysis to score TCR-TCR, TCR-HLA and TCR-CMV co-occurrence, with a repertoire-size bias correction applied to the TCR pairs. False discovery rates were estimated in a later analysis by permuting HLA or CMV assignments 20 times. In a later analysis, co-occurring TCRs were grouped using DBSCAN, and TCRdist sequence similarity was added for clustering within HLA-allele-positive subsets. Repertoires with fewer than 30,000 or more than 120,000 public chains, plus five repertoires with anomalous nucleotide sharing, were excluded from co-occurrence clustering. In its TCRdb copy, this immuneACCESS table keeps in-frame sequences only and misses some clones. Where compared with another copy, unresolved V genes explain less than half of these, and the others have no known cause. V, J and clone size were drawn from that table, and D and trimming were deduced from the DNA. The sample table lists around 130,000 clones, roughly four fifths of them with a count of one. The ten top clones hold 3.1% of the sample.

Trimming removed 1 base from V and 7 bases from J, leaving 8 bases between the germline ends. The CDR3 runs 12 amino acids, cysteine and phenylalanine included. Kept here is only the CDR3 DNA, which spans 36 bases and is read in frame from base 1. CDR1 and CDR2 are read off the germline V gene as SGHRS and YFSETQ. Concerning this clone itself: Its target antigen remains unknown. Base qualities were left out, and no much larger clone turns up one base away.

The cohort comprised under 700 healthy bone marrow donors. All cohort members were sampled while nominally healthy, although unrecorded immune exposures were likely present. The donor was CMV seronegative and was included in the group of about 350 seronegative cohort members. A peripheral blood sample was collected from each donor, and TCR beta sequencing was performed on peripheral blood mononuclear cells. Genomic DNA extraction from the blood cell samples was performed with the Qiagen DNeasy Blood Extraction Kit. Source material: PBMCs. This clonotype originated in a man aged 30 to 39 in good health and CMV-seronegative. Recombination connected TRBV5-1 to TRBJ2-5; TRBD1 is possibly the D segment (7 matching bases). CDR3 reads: CASSLQGGTQYF. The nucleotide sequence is TGCGCCAGCAGCTTGCAGGGGGGGACCCAGTACTTC.